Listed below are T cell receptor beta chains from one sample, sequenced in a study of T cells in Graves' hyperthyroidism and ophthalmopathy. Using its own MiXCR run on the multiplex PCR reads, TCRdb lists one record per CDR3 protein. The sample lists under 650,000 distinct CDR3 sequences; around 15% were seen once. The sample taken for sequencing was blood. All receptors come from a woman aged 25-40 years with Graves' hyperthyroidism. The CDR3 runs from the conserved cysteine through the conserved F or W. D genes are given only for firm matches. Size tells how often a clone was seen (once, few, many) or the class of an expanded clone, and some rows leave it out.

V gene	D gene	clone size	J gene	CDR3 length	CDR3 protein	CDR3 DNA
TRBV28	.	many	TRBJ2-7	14	CASRTGGTGYEQYF	TGTGCCAGCCGGACCGGGGGGACAGGATACGAGCAGTACTTC
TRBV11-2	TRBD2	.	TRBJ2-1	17	CASSVGGLAGGPNEQFF	TGTGCCAGCAGCGTAGGGGGACTAGCGGGAGGGCCGAATGAGCAGTTCTTC
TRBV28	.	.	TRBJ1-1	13	CASSFRVRTEAFF	TGTGCCAGCAGTTTCCGGGTCCGAACTGAAGCTTTCTTT
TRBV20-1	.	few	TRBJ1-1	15	CSARRFGGLDTEAFF	TGCAGTGCTAGGAGGTTTGGGGGGCTGGACACTGAAGCTTTCTTT
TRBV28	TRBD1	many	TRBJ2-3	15	CASSTWTGETDTQYF	TGTGCCAGCAGTACCTGGACAGGGGAGACAGATACGCAGTATTTT
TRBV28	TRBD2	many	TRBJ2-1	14	CASRSHGRGVEQFF	TGTGCCAGCAGGTCCCACGGGAGGGGGGTTGAGCAGTTCTTC
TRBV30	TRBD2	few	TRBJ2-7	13	CAWEPPSGNEQYF	TGTGCCTGGGAGCCTCCTAGCGGGAACGAGCAGTACTTC
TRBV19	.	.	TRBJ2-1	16	CASSMIKGSSYNEQFF	TGTGCCAGTAGCATGATTAAAGGGAGCTCCTACAATGAGCAGTTCTTC
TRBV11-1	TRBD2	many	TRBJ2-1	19	CASSAPGLAGVETYNEQFF	TGTGCCAGCAGCGCCCCCGGACTAGCGGGAGTCGAGACCTACAATGAGCAGTTCTTC
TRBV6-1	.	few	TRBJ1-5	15	CASSEARRLNQPQHF	TGTGCCAGCAGTGAAGCTCGCAGGCTAAATCAGCCCCAGCATTTT
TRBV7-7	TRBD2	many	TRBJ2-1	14	CASSRTSGINEQFF	TGTGCCAGCAGCCGGACTAGCGGGATAAATGAGCAGTTCTTC
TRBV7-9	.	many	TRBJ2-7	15	CASSLAQGPTNEQYF	TGTGCCAGCAGCTTAGCCCAGGGCCCCACCAACGAGCAGTACTTC
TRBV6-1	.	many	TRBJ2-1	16	CASRGSSGSSYNEQFF	TGTGCCAGCAGGGGAAGTAGCGGAAGCTCCTACAATGAGCAGTTCTTC
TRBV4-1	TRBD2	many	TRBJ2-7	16	CASSQGASGTSYEQYF	TGCGCCAGCAGCCAAGGGGCTAGCGGGACCTCCTACGAGCAGTACTTC
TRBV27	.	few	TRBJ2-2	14	CASSRHRNTGELFF	TGTGCCAGCAGTCGACATCGTAACACCGGGGAGCTGTTTTTT
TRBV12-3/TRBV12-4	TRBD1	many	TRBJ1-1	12	CASRSDRGKAFF	TGTGCCAGCAGATCCGACAGGGGAAAAGCTTTCTTT
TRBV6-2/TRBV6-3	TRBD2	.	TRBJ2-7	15	CASSGLAGGGALEYF	TGTGCCAGCAGTGGACTAGCGGGGGGGGGCGCGTTGGAGTACTTC
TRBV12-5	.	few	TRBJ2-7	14	CASATAGKTYEQYF	TGTGCTAGTGCCACGGCTGGAAAAACATACGAGCAGTACTTC
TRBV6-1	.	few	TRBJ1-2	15	CASSRGGSSNYGYTF	TGTGCCAGCAGCCGTGGAGGGTCCTCTAACTATGGCTACACCTTC
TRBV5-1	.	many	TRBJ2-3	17	CASSLVISGTKTDTQYF	TGCGCCAGCAGCTTGGTTATTAGCGGAACCAAGACAGATACGCAGTATTTT